This TCR beta chain was sequenced in a study of cytomegalovirus exposure and HLA in healthy donors. In regard to this clone: No antigen is known for it. Other nucleotide sequences from this sample produce the same CDR3.

Points from the study as a whole: In a later analysis, at a false discovery rate of 0.05, over 15,000 TCR beta sequences were associated with HLA alleles. The study listed around 150 cytomegalovirus-associated TCR beta chains. A later analysis linked a missense DCLRE1C variant to TCR beta V- and J-gene trimming.

This CDR3 is built from 13 residues. Between the trimmed V and J ends, which lost 1 base and 6 bases, there was a span of 9 bases. CDR1 is KGHSH, CDR2 LQKENI, per germline. PCR primers comprised 60 Vbeta and 13 Jbeta primers. Measured with immunoSEQ multiplex PCR; TCRdb has only the in-frame clones, and not every one. The repertoire holds about 88,000 clones, with around 85% as singletons. V is TRBV18 and J is TRBJ1-2; D is possibly TRBD1 (6 bases). This sequence originates from a man aged 25-45 years in good health and CMV-seronegative. Sequenced material: PBMCs. The CDR3 loop reads CASSPQGENGYTF. The CDR3 nucleotides read TGTGCCAGCTCACCACAGGGGGAAAATGGCTACACCTTC.